The TCR beta chain under discussion was sequenced for a study of blood T cell repertoires in COVID-19. Across the whole study: The United States, Italy and Spain supplied acute and convalescent COVID-19 samples.

Per the germline V gene, CDR1 is MNHGY and CDR2 is SAAAGT. V shed 4 bases, J shed 1 base, and the junction held 7 bases outside the gene matches. There are 16 residues in the CDR3. Assay: immunoSEQ multiplex PCR; the TCRdb copy retains only in-frame clones and omits some. The sample lists about 330,000 clones, about 87% occurring once. All enrollees were roughly 18 to 89 years old and from roughly 22 US areas. The chain carries TRBV6-8 and TRBJ2-5, with TRBD2 identical over 9 bases. The clonotype comes from a woman aged 30 to 39 who had recovered from COVID-19. Source material: PBMCs or T cells enriched from blood (not recorded which). The DNA of the CDR3 is TGTGCCAGCAGTTTAATCCCGACTAGCGGCCAAGAGACCCAGTACTTC. This codes for CASSLIPTSGQETQYF.